This entry lists 18 T cell receptor beta chains sequenced from one sample in a study of blood T cell repertoires in COVID-19. Using immunoSEQ multiplex PCR, the repertoire was profiled, and TCRdb retains in-frame clones only, with some absent. This sample yields about 230,000 clones, of which around four fifths are seen a single time; about 5.7% belongs to the top ten. Sequencing was performed on peripheral blood. The receptors here all came from a man older than 75 with acute or convalescent COVID-19.

This chain connects TRBV18 to TRBJ2-7, with 10 bases fitting TRBD1. The ends lost 0 bases at V and 7 bases at J; junction bases unmatched: 12. Per germline, CDR1 KGHSH and CDR2 LQKENI. This CDR3 is built from 17 residues. The CDR3 DNA follows: TGTGCCAGCTCACCACCGACAGGGGGCAAGAAGAGTGGTGAGCAGTACTTC. Protein product: CASSPPTGGKKSGEQYF.

Note on this clone: Other nucleotide sequences in the sample specify the same CDR3. V and J are TRBV18 and TRBJ2-7, with D possibly TRBD1 on 5 matching bases. Germline assignment: CDR1 KGHSH and CDR2 LQKENI. Between the trimmed V and J ends, which lost 2 bases and 2 bases, there was a span of 10 bases. The CDR3 spans 14 residues. The CDR3 DNA is TGTGCCAGCTCACCAGGGCAGGGCCCCTACGAGCAGTACTTC. Translation gives CASSPGQGPYEQYF.

The rearrangement joins TRBV10-3 to TRBJ1-3; 9 bases map to TRBD1. Looked up from germline, CDR1 is ENHRY and CDR2 is SYGVKD. Trimming at V came to 6 bases and at J to 2 bases, leaving 8 bases not matched to a gene. The CDR3 is 16 amino acids. The CDR3 loop is CAISRQGGGTGNTIYF. CDR3 bases: TGTGCCATCAGCCGACAGGGGGGTGGCACTGGAAACACCATATATTTT.

The chain couples TRBV3-1 (or the pseudogene TRBV3-2) to TRBJ1-5; D possibly corresponds to TRBD1 (6 bases). The germline CDR1 and CDR2 sequences are LGHDT and YNNKEL (reference sequence). The length of the CDR3 is 14 residues. Trimming removed 4 bases from V and 1 base from J, with 8 bases in between. The CDR3 sequence is CASSPQGSNQPQHF. CDR3 nucleotide sequence: TGTGCCAGCAGCCCTCAGGGGAGCAATCAGCCCCAGCATTTT.

The table lists this clone with a count of one. The chain recombines TRBV9 with TRBJ2-2; 8 nucleotides line up with TRBD2. Germline V lookup: CDR1 SGDLS, CDR2 YYNGEE. The CDR3 runs 14 residues. With V trimmed by 3 bases and J by 3 bases, 1 base remained unmatched. The CDR3 reads CASSAGGHTGELFF. The CDR3 DNA is TGTGCCAGCAGCGCGGGGGGGCACACCGGGGAGCTGTTTTTT.

CDR3 DNA sequence: TGTGCCAGCAGTTGGACAGGGCCAGGGGGCTACACCTTC. Translation gives CASSWTGPGGYTF. The gene calls are TRBV12-3 or TRBV12-4 and TRBJ1-2, with 8 positions matching TRBD1. The CDR3 totals 13 residues. Unmatched junction bases numbered 6, after V lost 4 bases and J lost 8 bases.

This clone was recorded only once. CDR3 in amino acids: CASSLGPSGGTDTQYF. CDR3 nucleotides: TGTGCCAGCAGCTTAGGGCCGTCGGGTGGCACAGATACGCAGTATTTT. The V gene is TRBV11-3, the J gene TRBJ2-3; D is uncertain. Between the trimmed V and J ends, which lost 1 base and 1 base, there was a span of 12 bases. The CDR3 is 16 amino acids. CDR1 is SGHNT and CDR2 is YENEEA in the germline V gene.

The rearrangement links TRBV7-9 to TRBJ1-2; D unclear. CDR1 and CDR2 from the germline V gene are SEHNR and FQNEAQ (reference sequence). V was cut by 1 base and J by 8 bases, with 14 bases left in between. The CDR3 spans 14 residues. CDR3 DNA sequence: TGTGCCAGCAGCTTAGTGGCCTCGCGGCTGGGCTACACCTTC. It codes for CASSLVASRLGYTF.

This sequence joins TRBV5-4 and TRBJ2-1; 7 nucleotides align to TRBD2. V trimming: 4 bases; J trimming: 6 bases; junction bases outside the gene matches: 4. This CDR3 comprises 13 residues. Germline CDR1 is SGHNT and CDR2 is YYREEE (reference sequence). CDR3 region: CASSPGTINEQFF. The CDR3 bases are TGTGCCAGCAGCCCCGGGACTATCAATGAGCAGTTCTTC.

V usage is TRBV18 and J usage is TRBJ2-1; 9 bases agree with TRBD1. This CDR3 has 15 residues. Germline CDR1 reads KGHSH; CDR2 reads LQKENI. The junction had 4 bases not matched to a gene; V was cut back by 3 bases and J by 4 bases. CDR3 nucleotides: TGTGCCAGCTCACCGGGACAGGGTACTTACAATGAGCAGTTCTTC. Protein product: CASSPGQGTYNEQFF.

CDR3 residues: CASSARQGTAFF. The CDR3 DNA reads as TGTGCCAGTAGTGCCAGACAGGGGACAGCTTTCTTT. The rearrangement joins TRBV19 to TRBJ1-1; 8 nucleotides align to TRBD1. With V trimmed by 5 bases and J by 10 bases, 6 bases remained unmatched. This CDR3 has 12 residues. Germline values: CDR1 LNHDA, CDR2 SQIVND (reference sequence).

The DNA for the CDR3 is TGTGCCAGCAGTCAAGGGACAACGAGGGGGAACACTGAAGCTTTCTTT. Translation gives CASSQGTTRGNTEAFF. The V gene is TRBV27, the J gene TRBJ1-1; a weak D match, TRBD1 (6 bases). The V end was cut by 5 bases, the J end by 1 base, with 17 bases between. CDR3 length: 16 residues. CDR1 is MNHEY, CDR2 SMNVEV, per germline (reference sequence).

The chain employs TRBV7-8 and TRBJ2-1, with D hard to call. CDR1 and CDR2 from the germline V gene are SGHVS and FQNEAQ. V lost 1 base and J 9 bases, leaving 10 bases between the germline ends. CDR3 length equals 13 residues. In nucleotides, the CDR3 is TGTGCCAGCAGCTTAGAAACCTATACTGAGCAGTTCTTC. Translating gives CASSLETYTEQFF.

The J gene is TRBJ2-7, the V gene TRBV30, with D perhaps matching TRBD1 (6 bases). CDR3 length: 13 amino acids. Trimming stripped 0 bases from V and 5 bases from J, with 11 bases between. Looked up from germline, CDR1 is GTSNPN and CDR2 is SVGIG (reference sequence). The CDR3 is CAWSVIRGNEQYF. Written as DNA, the CDR3 is TGTGCCTGGAGTGTGATCAGGGGTAACGAGCAGTACTTC.

The CDR3 DNA reads as TGTGCCAGCAGCCCGAGGGCGTCCACTAATGAAAAACTGTTTTTT. Encoded protein: CASSPRASTNEKLFF. This chain joins TRBV11-2 and TRBJ1-4; D uncertain. Per the germline V gene, CDR1 is SGHAT and CDR2 is FQNNGV. The V end was cut by 5 bases, the J end by 2 bases, with 12 bases between. This CDR3 spans 15 amino acids.

This chain joins TRBV27 and TRBJ2-3, with D uncertain. The CDR3 sequence is 13 residues long. Germline V gives CDR1 MNHEY, CDR2 SMNVEV (reference sequence). Trimming took off 1 base at V and 6 bases at J, with 8 bases between the two ends. The CDR3: CASSLLSRDTQYF. The CDR3 nucleotides read TGTGCCAGCAGTTTATTGAGCCGCGATACGCAGTATTTT.

The genes are TRBV2 and TRBJ2-1; 8 positions match TRBD2. Germline assignment: CDR1 SNHLY and CDR2 FYNNEI. V dropped 6 bases and J dropped 7; count of bases not matched to a gene: 11. CDR3 length: 15 residues. The CDR3 loop is CASRIIPGGRNEQFF. CDR3 coding DNA: TGTGCCAGCAGAATTATACCGGGAGGGAGGAATGAGCAGTTCTTC.

The V and J genes are TRBV11-3 and TRBJ2-1; 9 bases line up with TRBD1. This CDR3 comprises 15 residues. Trimming removed 0 bases from V and 8 bases from J; junction bases left unmatched: 5. CDR1 is SGHNT and CDR2 is YENEEA in the germline V gene. The CDR3 coding sequence is TGTGCCAGCAGCTTAGACGGACAGGGGAAGGATGAGCAGTTCTTC. Translating gives CASSLDGQGKDEQFF.